This T cell receptor (beta chain) was captured by sequencing in a study of shared clonotypes between healthy human individuals (dated by TCRdb to 2018 to 2021). With respect to the entire study: Three men and a couple of women, aged 18 to 49 years, made up the cohort. The study deeply sequenced blood TCR repertoires of five healthy adults to estimate repertoire size and the extent of clonotype sharing between individuals. Each donor's leukapheresis produced roughly between roughly 0.85 and 9.5 billion PBMCs. Per donor, three plates each were used for CD4 naive and CD4 memory, two for CD8 naive, and one for CD8 memory. Different laboratories and diverse techniques were used to prepare libraries and sequence TCR repertoires, to increase sequencing depth and limit assay-specific biases. The investigation overall reported the following: Naive subsets generally had larger estimated clonotype richness than memory subsets did. Based on pairwise subsampling, the degree of clonotype sharing among donors was expected to be affected by sequencing depth. Because the study included a small number of donors, the genetic and exposure-history diversity represented was limited. When a handful of donors were compared, the shared fraction of clonotypes was roughly 4.8% for naive CD4, 3.5% to 4% for naive CD8, 2.3% for memory CD4, and roughly 0.43% for memory CD8. Incomplete sequencing was indicated by rarefaction of sorted-subset datasets, despite the large sequencing depth. Compared with non-shared clonotypes, clonotypes shared by all four sorted-subset donors had higher generation probabilities. Sampling was restricted to blood, and TCR repertoires in tissue are likely to differ from TCR repertoires in blood.

The donors were healthy, HIV-negative adults who had no recently reported acute infections or vaccinations. Only Caucasian adults living in Nashville, Tennessee, USA were represented among the donors. CD4+ T cells were enriched by magnetic negative selection, after which naive cells were positively selected on CD45RA and the negative fraction was taken as the memory subset. Blood was obtained by leukapheresis, after which PBMCs were separated by Ficoll-Histopaque density gradient centrifugation and cryopreserved in liquid nitrogen vapor phase. Analytical flow cytometry was used to check the purity and quantity of each magnetically sorted T cell population. From each sorted fraction, genomic DNA was isolated and quantified by UV absorbance on a Nanodrop 2000c. On this clone: Its antigen has not been determined. Base quality data are lacking; no much larger clone is found one base away.

At the junction V is shortened by 7 bases and J by 7 bases, with 19 bases in between. Based on the germline V gene, the CDR1 and CDR2 sequences are SQVTM and ANQGSEA. There are 13 amino acids in the CDR3, from cysteine to phenylalanine inclusive. Only CDR3 DNA remains: 39 bases, in frame from the first base. Using the deep immunoSEQ assay, TCR CDR3 regions were amplified from genomic DNA by multiplex PCR. For each cell subset, the extracted genomic DNA was distributed evenly across all wells of several immunoSEQ 96-well plates, and each plate served as one replicate. For sorted subsets, each replicate PCR was loaded with about 200 ng genomic DNA, equivalent to approximately 33,000 T cell genomes. Purified libraries were measured with a Qubit 3.0 fluorometer, size-checked on a Bioanalyzer 2100, and measured again with the KAPA Library Quantification kit. Every immunoSEQ 96-well plate was sequenced on a dedicated single-read 150-cycle Illumina NextSeq 550 flow cell. In the paper's pipeline: The immunoSEQ output contained only junctional sequences without quality scores, so filtering could not match that applied to full-length reads. Sequences were annotated with PyIR, a Python wrapper for IgBLAST v1.9, and V/J genes and CDR3 were assigned using IMGT germline references. Reads were filtered out if the reads had weak V/J assignments (E-value above 1e-6), no CDR3, stop codons, out-of-frame junctions, or ambiguous translated residues. V3J clonotypes were defined by identical inferred V gene, J gene, and CDR3 amino acid sequence. Percentage overlap between repertoires was calculated by dividing the number of shared unique clonotypes by the size of the smaller repertoire. Three approaches were used to assess repertoire richness: RTK rarefaction, the Chao1 estimator, and Recon v2.1 estimates of unobserved clonotypes. For all TCRbeta clonotypes obtained by the gDNA method from four donors, generation probabilities were computed with OLGA. This immuneACCESS table, as held by TCRdb, lists in-frame sequences with V and J called but not all clones. Of the missing ones, under half trace to an unresolved V gene in checked studies; the others have no known cause. V and J calls plus clone size are reproduced from that table; the DNA served to infer D and trimming. For this sample there are fewer than 2.5 million clones; roughly 93% appear just once. 0.35% to 0.45% of the sample goes to the ten largest clones.

The chain links TRBV29-1 with TRBJ1-1; TRBD1 is possibly the D segment (6 matching bases). This receptor was obtained from a man aged 18 to 30 in good health. Some clones in this sample may be carry-over from other donors' samples. What was sequenced was naive CD4+ T cells from PBMCs. The intended sense of this specimen's cell subset or site label: CD45RA+ positively selected. The CDR3 reads as follows: CSALGQSTYEAFF. The DNA sequence follows: TGCAGCGCCCTGGGACAATCTACTTATGAAGCTTTCTTT.